This TCR beta chain was sequenced in a study of chemoradiotherapy in HPV16-positive cancers. Findings and limits, study-wide: Candidate HPV-specific clones and E7-related TCR motifs grew in tumor during treatment.

This CDR3 is built from 15 residues. Germline V gene lookup returns CDR1 SGHRS and CDR2 YFSETQ. V lost 6 bases, J lost 1 base, and 16 bases lay in between. TCRdb's copy holds only in-frame clones and misses some; the assay was immunoSEQ multiplex PCR. The profile shows about 8,800 clones, roughly 70% of them singletons. With respect to this clone: Its antigen is not identified.

The chain combines TRBV5-1 with TRBJ1-1; no reliable D call. Sequenced material: tumor tissue, taken from a patient who underwent chemoradiotherapy. The receptor was derived from a human donor with HPV-associated anogenital cancer. The CDR3 DNA reads TGCGCCAGCACCCTCGAACGTGGCAGGAACACTGAAGCTTTCTTT. Translating it yields CASTLERGRNTEAFF.